This T cell receptor beta chain was obtained from a study of shared clonotypes between healthy human individuals. Notes on the study in general: Sorted-subset sequencing was shown by rarefaction to be incomplete despite large depth. In a few donors, around 5% of naive CD4 clonotypes appeared in common.

This clone has just a few counts. What it binds is not known. The germline gives CDR1 SEHNR, CDR2 FQNEAQ (reference sequence). Trimming removed 5 bases at V and 1 base at J, with 21 bases between. This CDR3 has 18 residues. The data were produced by immunoSEQ multiplex PCR, yet TCRdb's version contains in-frame clones alone and is incomplete. The sample comprises around 240,000 clones, over 60% of which are singletons, and around 10% rests with the top ten. The sample was memory CD4+ T cells sorted from blood. Specified subset: CD45RA-negative fraction. This TCR derives from a man aged 30 to 45 in good health. This chain links TRBV7-9 with TRBJ2-1, with a weak D call TRBD2 (6 bases). CDR3 residues: CASSPTVPGRPSYNEQFF. In DNA, the CDR3 is TGTGCCAGCAGCCCCACGGTACCGGGGAGGCCTTCCTACAATGAGCAGTTCTTC.